This entry lists 20 T cell receptor beta chains sequenced from one sample in a study of shared clonotypes between healthy human individuals. The repertoire was sequenced with immunoSEQ multiplex PCR; TCRdb's copy has only in-frame clones and lacks some. Of approximately 940,000 clones in the sample, about 80% were seen once. What was sequenced was memory CD4+ T cells sorted from blood. Subset: CD45RA-negative fraction. Source of these receptors: a young man in good health.

The chain employs TRBV28 and TRBJ2-4; 11 positions match TRBD1. The CDR3 contains 15 residues. With V trimmed by 7 bases and J by 8 bases, 10 bases remained unmatched. CDR1 is MDHEN, CDR2 SYDVKM, per germline. The CDR3 protein is CASNTGTGGRYIQYF. The CDR3 nucleotides are TGTGCCAGCAATACCGGGACAGGGGGGAGGTACATTCAGTACTTC. Full variable domain (rest looked up from reference TRBV28 and TRBJ2-4): DVKVTQSSRYLVKRTGEKVFLECVQDMDHENMFWYRQDPGLGLRLIYFSYDVKMKEKGDIPEGYSVSREKKERFSLILESASTNQTSMYLCASNTGTGGRYIQYFGAGTRLSVL.

V gene TRBV5-4 combines with J gene TRBJ2-5; D is uncertain. CDR3 length: 14 residues. V shed 0 bases and J shed 2 bases, with 8 bases lying between them. CDR1 and CDR2 from the germline V gene are SGHNT and YYREEE (reference sequence). CDR3 sequence: CASSLEGPQETQYF. The CDR3 DNA follows: TGTGCCAGCAGCTTGGAAGGACCTCAAGAGACCCAGTACTTC.

The chain is built from TRBV7-8 and TRBJ2-5, with 12 bases fitting TRBD1. Unmatched junction bases numbered 8, after V lost 2 bases and J lost 1 base. This CDR3 contains 18 residues. CDR1 and CDR2 from the germline V gene are SGHVS and FQNEAQ. CDR3 in amino acids: CASSLTPGTGGLQETQYF. Written as DNA, the CDR3 is TGTGCCAGCAGCTTAACACCGGGGACAGGGGGCCTCCAAGAGACCCAGTACTTC.

The chain couples TRBV7-6 to TRBJ1-3; D gene unclear. V was trimmed by 1 base and J by 4 bases, leaving 2 bases between them. From germline, CDR1 is SGHVS and CDR2 FNYEAQ. This CDR3 region has 12 residues. The DNA for the CDR3 is TGTGCCAGCAGCTTAGAGGGAAACACCATATATTTT. Translated, it gives CASSLEGNTIYF.

The chain joins TRBV4-1 to TRBJ2-5; 7 nucleotides line up with TRBD1. Looked up from germline, CDR1 is MGHRA and CDR2 is YSYEKL. The CDR3 loop spans 15 amino acids. The V segment lost 1 base and the J segment 4 bases; nucleotides outside the gene matches: 6. The CDR3 sequence is CASSQGDRDVETQYF. In nucleotides, the CDR3 is TGCGCCAGCAGCCAAGGGGACAGAGACGTAGAGACCCAGTACTTC.

CDR3 nucleotide sequence: TGCGCCAGCAGATACACCGGGGAGCTGTTTTTT. Translation gives CASRYTGELFF. This sequence joins TRBV23-1 and TRBJ2-2; D remains ambiguous. TRBV23-1 is an ORF, and what it does is uncertain. Deletions cut 6 bases from V and 3 bases from J, with 2 bases between. The CDR3 extends over 11 amino acids.

This clone was seen just once. The chain couples TRBV27 to TRBJ1-5; no firm D call. V lost 5 bases to trimming and J lost 6 bases, with 11 bases between them. The CDR3 contains 13 residues. CDR1 MNHEY and CDR2 SMNVEV come from the germline V gene (reference sequence). CDR3 loop: CASSTRPFQPQHF. Written as DNA, the CDR3 is TGTGCCAGCAGTACCCGCCCGTTTCAGCCCCAGCATTTT.

As regards this clone: Other DNA sequences within the sample encode an identical CDR3. The chain combines TRBV9 with TRBJ1-4, with 10 bases that match TRBD1. This CDR3 has 14 amino acids. J was trimmed by 8 bases and V by 0 bases; bases with no gene match: 1. Germline-derived CDR1 and CDR2 are SGDLS and YYNGEE. As DNA, the CDR3 is TGTGCCAGCAGCGTAGGGACAGGGGGGGAAAAACTGTTTTTT. Translation gives CASSVGTGGEKLFF.

The chain carries TRBV7-2 and TRBJ2-7; possibly TRBD2 for D (6 bases). Trimming removed 5 bases at V and 2 bases at J, with 16 bases between. The germline V gene encodes CDR1 SGHTA and CDR2 FQGNSA. The CDR3 consists of 15 residues. The CDR3 is CASSGAYGGTYEQYF. The CDR3 DNA is TGTGCCAGCAGCGGAGCCTACGGCGGGACCTACGAGCAGTACTTC.

As to this clone: Within the sample, other DNA sequences also encode this same CDR3. The gene calls are TRBV7-2 and TRBJ1-5; D unresolved. V lost 4 bases to trimming and J lost 4 bases, with 8 bases between them. Germline V gene lookup returns CDR1 SGHTA and CDR2 FQGNSA. The CDR3 covers 13 residues. The CDR3 spells CASSSGGNQPQHF. CDR3 DNA: TGTGCCAGCAGCTCGGGAGGAAATCAGCCCCAGCATTTT.

This clone was found many times. The gene calls are TRBV5-1 and TRBJ1-2; unclear D gene. Germline assignment: CDR1 SGHRS and CDR2 YFSETQ. V lost 2 bases and J lost 1, with 12 bases in between. This CDR3 spans 15 amino acids. The CDR3 region is CASSLYPHGNYGYTF. The CDR3 DNA reads TGCGCCAGCAGCTTATACCCGCACGGTAACTATGGCTACACCTTC.

This clone was seen once. The V and J genes are TRBV7-2 and TRBJ2-7; 12 nucleotides line up with TRBD2. The V segment lost 3 bases and the J segment 4 bases; nucleotides outside the gene matches: 13. This CDR3 comprises 18 residues. CDR1 is SGHTA, CDR2 FQGNSA, per germline. CDR3 amino acids: CASSFLVASGRAGYEQYF. The CDR3 DNA sequence: TGTGCCAGCAGCTTCCTCGTGGCTAGCGGGAGGGCCGGTTACGAGCAGTACTTC.

The chain links TRBV29-1 to TRBJ1-3; 7 nucleotides line up with TRBD1. CDR3 size: 16 residues. CDR1 and CDR2 from the germline V gene are SQVTM and ANQGSEA. V shed 7 bases and J 2 bases; nucleotides not matched to a gene: 14. CDR3 in amino acids: CSATGTVEWPGNTIYF. The DNA for the CDR3 is TGCAGCGCGACAGGGACTGTAGAGTGGCCTGGAAACACCATATATTTT.

V and J are TRBV5-6 and TRBJ2-1; TRBD1 matches 10 bases. This CDR3 contains 15 residues. V dropped 2 bases and J dropped 9; count of bases not matched to a gene: 8. CDR1 is SGHDT and CDR2 is YYEEEE in the germline V gene. The CDR3 nucleotides read TGTGCCAGCAGCTTTGACAGGGGGCGCAAGGGTGAGCAGTTCTTC. Translated, it gives CASSFDRGRKGEQFF.

The chain employs TRBV28 and TRBJ2-2; TRBD2 aligns across 8 bases. CDR3 length: 14 amino acids. The germline V gene has CDR1 MDHEN and CDR2 SYDVKM. V was pared by 5 bases and J by 4 bases, with 3 bases of the junction left unmatched. CDR3 bases: TGTGCCAGCAGTGCCGGGGGGGCCACCGGGGAGCTGTTTTTT. Its translation is CASSAGGATGELFF.

CDR3 sequence reads: CATSRDVNTEAFF. The CDR3 region has the DNA TGTGCCACCAGCAGAGACGTGAACACTGAAGCTTTCTTT. This chain joins TRBV15 and TRBJ1-1, with no clear D. Trimming removed 0 bases at V and 0 bases at J, with 2 bases between. CDR3 size: 13 residues. Germline-derived CDR1 and CDR2 are LNHNV and YYDKDF (reference sequence). The variable domain in full, with the rest retrieved from reference TRBV15 and TRBJ1-1, is DAMVIQNPRYQVTQFGKPVTLSCSQTLNHNVMYWYQQKSSQAPKLLFHYYDKDFNNEADTPDNFQSRRPNTSFCFLDIRSPGLGDTAMYLCATSRDVNTEAFFGQGTRLTVV.

This sequence joins TRBV12-5 and TRBJ1-5, with a tentative D call TRBD1 (5 bases). V was trimmed by 7 bases and J by 5 bases, leaving 21 bases between them. The CDR3 is made up of 16 amino acids. Germline CDR1 is LGHNT and CDR2 is FRNRAP. Here the CDR3 reads CASAFQGPLGDQPQHF. In nucleotides, the CDR3 is TGTGCTAGTGCCTTTCAAGGCCCTCTGGGGGATCAGCCCCAGCATTTT.

In the case of this clone: Other nucleotide sequences from this sample produce the same CDR3. The chain recombines TRBV2 with TRBJ1-3; D gene uncertain. Trimming took off 3 bases at V and 7 bases at J, with 7 bases between the two ends. CDR3 length equals 12 residues. CDR1 SNHLY and CDR2 FYNNEI come from the germline V gene. CDR3 in amino acids: CASSEAGNTIYF. The CDR3 nucleotides are TGTGCCAGCAGTGAGGCCGGGAACACCATATATTTT. Combining the CDR3 with reference TRBV2 and TRBJ1-3 gives the whole variable domain EPEVTQTPSHQVTQMGQEVILRCVPISNHLYFYWYRQILGQKVEFLVSFYNNEISEKSEIFDDQFSVERPDGSNFTLKIRSTKLEDSAMYFCASSEAGNTIYFGEGSWLTVV.

J is TRBJ2-7 and V is TRBV10-3; 9 positions agree with TRBD2. V lost 6 bases to trimming and J lost 4 bases; unmatched junction nucleotides: 10. CDR1 is ENHRY, CDR2 SYGVKD, per germline. The CDR3 sequence is 15 residues long. CDR3 in DNA: TGTGCCATCAGAGGGGGAGCGGGGGGTCTGTACGAGCAGTACTTC. It yields the protein CAIRGGAGGLYEQYF.

The chain carries TRBV7-2 and TRBJ2-7; D gene ambiguous. In germline, CDR1 is SGHTA, CDR2 FQGNSA. Trimming took off 3 bases at V and 0 bases at J, with 6 bases between the two ends. The CDR3 loop spans 13 amino acids. In nucleotides, the CDR3 is TGTGCCAGCAGCTTCCCTAGCTCCTACGAGCAGTACTTC. Residues: CASSFPSSYEQYF.